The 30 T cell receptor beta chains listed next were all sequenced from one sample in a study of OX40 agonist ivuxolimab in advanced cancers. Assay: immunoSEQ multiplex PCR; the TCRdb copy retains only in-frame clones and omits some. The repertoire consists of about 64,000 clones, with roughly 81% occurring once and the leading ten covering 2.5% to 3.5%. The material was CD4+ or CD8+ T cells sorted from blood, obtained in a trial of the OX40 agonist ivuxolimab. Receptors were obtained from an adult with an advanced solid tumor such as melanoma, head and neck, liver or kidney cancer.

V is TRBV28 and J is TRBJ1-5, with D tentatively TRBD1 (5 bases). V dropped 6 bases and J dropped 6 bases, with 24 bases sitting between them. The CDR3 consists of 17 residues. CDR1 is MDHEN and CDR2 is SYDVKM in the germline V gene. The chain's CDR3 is CASRLGLPGAISQPQHF. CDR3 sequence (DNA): TGTGCCAGCAGGCTAGGCCTTCCCGGGGCAATAAGTCAGCCCCAGCATTTT.

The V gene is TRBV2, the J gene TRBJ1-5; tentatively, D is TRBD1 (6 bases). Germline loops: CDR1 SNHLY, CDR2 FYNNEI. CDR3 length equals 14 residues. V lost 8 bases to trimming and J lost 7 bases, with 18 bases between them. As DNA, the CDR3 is TGTGCCAGCGCTACCACAGGGATGGGGCAGCCCCAGCATTTT. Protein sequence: CASATTGMGQPQHF. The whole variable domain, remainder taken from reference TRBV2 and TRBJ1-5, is EPEVTQTPSHQVTQMGQEVILRCVPISNHLYFYWYRQILGQKVEFLVSFYNNEISEKSEIFDDQFSVERPDGSNFTLKIRSTKLEDSAMYFCASATTGMGQPQHFGDGTRLSIL.

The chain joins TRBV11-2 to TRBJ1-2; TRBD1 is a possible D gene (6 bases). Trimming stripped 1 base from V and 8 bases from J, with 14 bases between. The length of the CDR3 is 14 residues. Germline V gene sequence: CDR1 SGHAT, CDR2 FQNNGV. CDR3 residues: CASSLALGAGGYTF. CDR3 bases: TGTGCCAGCAGCTTAGCGCTGGGGGCTGGCGGCTACACCTTC. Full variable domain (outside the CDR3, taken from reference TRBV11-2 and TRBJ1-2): EAGVAQSPRYKIIEKRQSVAFWCNPISGHATLYWYQQILGQGPKLLIQFQNNGVVDDSQLPKDRFSAERLKGVDSTLKIQPAKLEDSAVYLCASSLALGAGGYTFGSGTRLTVV.

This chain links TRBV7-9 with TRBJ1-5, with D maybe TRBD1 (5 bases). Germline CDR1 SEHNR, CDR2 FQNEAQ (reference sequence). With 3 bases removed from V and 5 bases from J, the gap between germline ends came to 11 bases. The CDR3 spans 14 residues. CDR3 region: CASSFQGPDQPQHF. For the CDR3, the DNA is TGTGCCAGCAGCTTCCAGGGACCGGATCAGCCCCAGCATTTT.

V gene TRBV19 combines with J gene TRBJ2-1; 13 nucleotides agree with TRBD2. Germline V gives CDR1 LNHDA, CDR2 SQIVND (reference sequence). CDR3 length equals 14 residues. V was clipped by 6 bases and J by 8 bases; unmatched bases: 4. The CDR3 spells CASSGLAGEDEQFF. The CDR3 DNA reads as TGTGCCAGTAGCGGACTAGCGGGAGAGGATGAGCAGTTCTTC.

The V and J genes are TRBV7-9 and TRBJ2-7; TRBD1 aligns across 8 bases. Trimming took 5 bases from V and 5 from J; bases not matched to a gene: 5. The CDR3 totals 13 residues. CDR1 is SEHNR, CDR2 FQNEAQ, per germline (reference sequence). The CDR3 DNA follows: TGTGCCAGCAGCCCCAGGGGGCCAAACGAGCAGTACTTC. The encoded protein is CASSPRGPNEQYF.

The CDR3 DNA reads as TGTGCCAGAAGCCTGGCGGGACAGGGGTTGACTCAGCCCCAGCATTTT. Translation: CARSLAGQGLTQPQHF. This chain joins TRBV7-5 and TRBJ1-5; the table's D gene call, TRBD1, was not cross checked with the DNA. TRBV7-5 is flagged as a pseudogene. The CDR3 runs 16 residues.

CDR3 sequence reads: CSVEGQGRSYGYTF. In DNA, the CDR3 is TGCAGCGTTGAAGGACAGGGAAGGAGCTATGGCTACACCTTC. The chain uses TRBV29-1 and TRBJ1-2; the match to TRBD1 covers 7 bases. The V gene's germline CDR1 is SQVTM and CDR2 ANQGSEA. The CDR3 has 14 residues. J gave up 4 bases and V 1 base, and 6 bases lay outside the gene matches. Complete variable domain (other parts from reference TRBV29-1 and TRBJ1-2): SAVISQKPSRDICQRGTSLTIQCQVDSQVTMMFWYRQQPGQSLTLIATANQGSEATYESGFVIDKFPISRPNLTFSTLTVSNMSPEDSSIYLCSVEGQGRSYGYTFGSGTRLTVV.

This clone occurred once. CDR3 loop: CASSPDRAKNIQYF. DNA of the CDR3: TGTGCCAGCAGTCCGGACAGAGCCAAAAACATTCAGTACTTC. The V call is TRBV6-6, the J call TRBJ2-4; TRBD1 might be the D (6 bases). The CDR3 length is 14 residues. Germline V CDR1 and CDR2: MNHNY, SVGAGI (reference sequence). The V and J ends lost 5 bases and 0 bases respectively, with 8 bases between them.

The CDR3 DNA reads as TGTGCCAGCAGTTACGACAGGTTATCCTACGAGCAGTACTTC. It is translated as CASSYDRLSYEQYF. The chain uses TRBV11-1 and TRBJ2-7; D might be TRBD1 (6 bases). CDR1 is SGHAT, CDR2 FQDESV, per germline (reference sequence). The CDR3 contains 14 residues. Trimming removed 6 bases at V and 1 base at J, with 13 bases between.

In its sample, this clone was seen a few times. The DNA for the CDR3 is TGTGCCTGGAAAAGAGGCACCGGGGAGCTGTTTTTT. This translates into CAWKRGTGELFF. The gene calls are TRBV30 and TRBJ2-2; D uncertain. CDR1 is GTSNPN, CDR2 SVGIG, per germline (reference sequence). V lost 4 bases and J lost 4, with 7 bases in between. The CDR3 length is 12 residues.

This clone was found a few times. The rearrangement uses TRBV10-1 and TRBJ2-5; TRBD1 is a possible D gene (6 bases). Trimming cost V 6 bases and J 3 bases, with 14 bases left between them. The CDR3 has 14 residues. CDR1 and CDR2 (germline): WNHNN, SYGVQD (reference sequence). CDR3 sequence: CASSADSKKETQYF. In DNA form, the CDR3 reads TGCGCCAGCAGCGCGGACAGCAAAAAAGAGACCCAGTACTTC.

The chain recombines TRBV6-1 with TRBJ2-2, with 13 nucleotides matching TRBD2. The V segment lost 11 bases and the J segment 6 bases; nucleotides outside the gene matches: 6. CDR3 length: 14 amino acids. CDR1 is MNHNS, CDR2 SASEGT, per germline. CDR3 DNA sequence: TGTGCCGGACTAGCGGGAGATGCAGCCGGGGAGCTGTTTTTT. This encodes CAGLAGDAAGELFF.

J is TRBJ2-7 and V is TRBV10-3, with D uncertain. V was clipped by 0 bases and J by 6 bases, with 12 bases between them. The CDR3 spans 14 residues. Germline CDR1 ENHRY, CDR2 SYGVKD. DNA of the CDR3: TGTGCCATCAGTGAGTCCACTAACAGCCTCGAGCAGTACTTC. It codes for CAISESTNSLEQYF.

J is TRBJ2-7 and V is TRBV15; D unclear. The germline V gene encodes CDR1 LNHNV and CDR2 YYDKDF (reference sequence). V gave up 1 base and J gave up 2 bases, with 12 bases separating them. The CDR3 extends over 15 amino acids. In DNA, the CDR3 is TGTGCCACCAGCAGAGGTTGGAGCCAAACCTACGAGCAGTACTTC. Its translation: CATSRGWSQTYEQYF.

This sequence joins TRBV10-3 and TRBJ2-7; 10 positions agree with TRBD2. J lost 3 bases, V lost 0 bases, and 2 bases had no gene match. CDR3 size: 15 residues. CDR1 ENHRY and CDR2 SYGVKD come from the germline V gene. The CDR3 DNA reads TGTGCCATCAGTGAGTCGCTAGCGGGAGACTACGAGCAGTACTTC. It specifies CAISESLAGDYEQYF.

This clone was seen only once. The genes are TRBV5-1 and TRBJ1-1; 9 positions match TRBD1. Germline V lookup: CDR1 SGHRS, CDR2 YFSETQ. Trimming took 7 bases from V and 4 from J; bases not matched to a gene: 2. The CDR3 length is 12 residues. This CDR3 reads CASWGQGTEAFF. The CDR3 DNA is TGCGCCAGCTGGGGACAGGGCACTGAAGCTTTCTTT.

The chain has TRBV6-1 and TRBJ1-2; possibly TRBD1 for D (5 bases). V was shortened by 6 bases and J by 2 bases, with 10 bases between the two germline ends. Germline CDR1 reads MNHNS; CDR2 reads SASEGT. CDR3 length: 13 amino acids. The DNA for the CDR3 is TGTGCCAGCAGCCGAGGACACAACTATGGCTACACCTTC. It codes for CASSRGHNYGYTF.

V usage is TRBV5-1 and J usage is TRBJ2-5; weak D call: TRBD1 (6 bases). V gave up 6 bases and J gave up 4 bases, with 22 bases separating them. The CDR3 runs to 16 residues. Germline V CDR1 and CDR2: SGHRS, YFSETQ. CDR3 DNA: TGCGCCAGCAAGGGCGGCGGGCAGGGGAGTGGAGAGACCCAGTACTTC. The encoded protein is CASKGGGQGSGETQYF.

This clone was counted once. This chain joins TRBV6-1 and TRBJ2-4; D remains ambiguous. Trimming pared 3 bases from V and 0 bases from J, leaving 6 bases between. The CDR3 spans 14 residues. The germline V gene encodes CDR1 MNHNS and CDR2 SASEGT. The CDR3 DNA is TGTGCCAGCAGTGACCCTCTAGCCAAAAACATTCAGTACTTC. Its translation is CASSDPLAKNIQYF.

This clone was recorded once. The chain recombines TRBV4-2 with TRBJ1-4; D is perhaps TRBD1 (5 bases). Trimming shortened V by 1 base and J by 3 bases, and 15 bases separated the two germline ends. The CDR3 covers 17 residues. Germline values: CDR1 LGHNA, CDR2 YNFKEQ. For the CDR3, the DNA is TGTGCCAGCAGCCAAGCGCTCAGGGATGCAGCTAATGAAAAACTGTTTTTT. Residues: CASSQALRDAANEKLFF.

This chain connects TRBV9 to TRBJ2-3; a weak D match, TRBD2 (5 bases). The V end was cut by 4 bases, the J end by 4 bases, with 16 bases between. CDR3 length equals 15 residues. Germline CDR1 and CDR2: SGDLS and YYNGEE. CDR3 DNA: TGTGCCAGCAGCACTATTCCCCTGAGGGCAGATACGCAGTATTTT. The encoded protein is CASSTIPLRADTQYF. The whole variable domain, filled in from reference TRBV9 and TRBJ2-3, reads DSGVTQTPKHLITATGQRVTLRCSPRSGDLSVYWYQQSLDQGLQFLIQYYNGEERAKGNILERFSAQQFPDLHSELNLSSLELGDSALYFCASSTIPLRADTQYFGPGTRLTVL.

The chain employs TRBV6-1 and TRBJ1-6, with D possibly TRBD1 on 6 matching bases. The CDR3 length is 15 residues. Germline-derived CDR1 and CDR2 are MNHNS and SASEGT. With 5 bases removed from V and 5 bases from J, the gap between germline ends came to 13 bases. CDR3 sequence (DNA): TGTGCCAGCAGTTCACTCAGGACAGATAATTCACCCCTCCACTTT. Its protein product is CASSSLRTDNSPLHF.

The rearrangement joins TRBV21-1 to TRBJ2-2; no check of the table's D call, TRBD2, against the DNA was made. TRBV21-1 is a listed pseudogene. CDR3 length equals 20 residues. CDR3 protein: CASSHHTTSGPARNTGELFF. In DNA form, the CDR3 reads TGTGCCAGCAGCCACCATACGACTAGCGGTCCAGCGAGGAACACCGGGGAGCTGTTTTTT.

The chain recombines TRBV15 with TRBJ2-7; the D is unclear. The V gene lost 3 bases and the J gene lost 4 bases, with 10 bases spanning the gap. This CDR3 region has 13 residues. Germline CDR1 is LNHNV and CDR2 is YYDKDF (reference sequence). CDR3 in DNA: TGTGCCACCAGCAGTGGTTTCAGATACGAGCAGTACTTC. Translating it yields CATSSGFRYEQYF.

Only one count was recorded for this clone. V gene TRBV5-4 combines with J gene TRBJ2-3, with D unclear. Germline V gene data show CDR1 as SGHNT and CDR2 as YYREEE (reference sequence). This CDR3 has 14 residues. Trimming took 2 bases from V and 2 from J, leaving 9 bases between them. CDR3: CASSFDDFTDTQYF. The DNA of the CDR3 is TGTGCCAGCAGCTTTGACGACTTCACAGATACGCAGTATTTT. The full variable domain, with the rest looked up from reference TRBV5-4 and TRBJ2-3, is ETGVTQSPTHLIKTRGQQVTLRCSSQSGHNTVSWYQQALGQGPQFIFQYYREEENGRGNFPPRFSGLQFPNYSSELNVNALELDDSALYLCASSFDDFTDTQYFGPGTRLTVL.

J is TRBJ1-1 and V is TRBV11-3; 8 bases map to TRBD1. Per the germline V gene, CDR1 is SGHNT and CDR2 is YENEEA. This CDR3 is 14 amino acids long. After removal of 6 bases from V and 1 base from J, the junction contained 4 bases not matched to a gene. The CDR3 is CASSLGQANTEAFF. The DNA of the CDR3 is TGTGCCAGCAGTTTGGGACAGGCGAACACTGAAGCTTTCTTT.

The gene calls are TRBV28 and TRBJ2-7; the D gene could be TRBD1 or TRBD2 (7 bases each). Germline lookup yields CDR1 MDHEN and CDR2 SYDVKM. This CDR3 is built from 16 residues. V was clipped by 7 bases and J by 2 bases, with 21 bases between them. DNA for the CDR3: TGTGCCAGCACCCCTCCCCAGGGGGGGGGAGCCTACGAGCAGTACTTC. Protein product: CASTPPQGGGAYEQYF.

In DNA form, the CDR3 reads TGTGCCAGCAGCCGGAACCACGCCACAGATACGCAGTATTTT. Residues: CASSRNHATDTQYF. The rearrangement uses TRBV7-9 and TRBJ2-3; D unclear. CDR3 length equals 14 residues. V was shortened by 5 bases and J by 2 bases, with 11 bases between the two germline ends. CDR1 is SEHNR and CDR2 is FQNEAQ in the germline V gene (reference sequence).

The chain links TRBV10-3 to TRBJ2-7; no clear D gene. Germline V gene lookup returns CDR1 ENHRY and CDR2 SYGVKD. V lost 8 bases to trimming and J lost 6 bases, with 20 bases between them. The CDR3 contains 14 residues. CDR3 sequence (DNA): TGTGCCATCGGAGTGAACAGAAGCCCGGGCGAGCAGTACTTC. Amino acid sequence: CAIGVNRSPGEQYF.